One sample yielded the 7 T cell receptor beta chains listed below, sequenced in a study of T cell responses to AZD1222 COVID-19 vaccine (dated by TCRdb to the early 2020s). The library was obtained by the immunoSEQ multiplex PCR assay. What TCRdb holds here is the immuneACCESS table cut down to in-frame rearrangements. Part of the clones is not present; checked against another copy, under half of the missing clones reflect an unresolved V gene, and the others are unexplained. This sample gives about 110,000 clones in total; more than 90% of them show up just once. About 1.2% of the sample belongs to the ten largest clones. The label giving this sample's time point can be read as: baseline before first vaccination. The sequencing used peripheral blood, collected on day 0 of AZD1222 vaccination. The receptors were sampled from an adult in good health.

This clone was found once. The chain has TRBV14 and TRBJ1-1; D remains ambiguous. The V end was cut by 1 base, the J end by 0 bases, with 9 bases between. The germline V gene encodes CDR1 SGHDN and CDR2 FVKESK. The CDR3 extends over 15 amino acids. CDR3 in DNA: TGTGCCAGCAGCCAAGGGAAAGTCATGAACACTGAAGCTTTCTTT. Encoded protein: CASSQGKVMNTEAFF.

The genes are TRBV15 and TRBJ1-2, with 12 bases aligning to TRBD1. V shed 0 bases and J 7 bases; nucleotides not matched to a gene: 9. The length of the CDR3 is 17 residues. CDR1 is LNHNV and CDR2 is YYDKDF in the germline V gene (reference sequence). DNA for the CDR3: TGTGCCACCAGCAGAGATTTAGGGGGACAGGGGGCAGGTGGCTACACCTTC. Translated, it gives CATSRDLGGQGAGGYTF. The whole variable domain, filled in from reference TRBV15 and TRBJ1-2, reads DAMVIQNPRYQVTQFGKPVTLSCSQTLNHNVMYWYQQKSSQAPKLLFHYYDKDFNNEADTPDNFQSRRPNTSFCFLDIRSPGLGDTAMYLCATSRDLGGQGAGGYTFGSGTRLTVV.

This clone was counted between two and nine times. The chain combines TRBV12-3 or TRBV12-4 with TRBJ2-1; the D is unclear. V was trimmed by 5 bases and J by 11 bases, leaving 13 bases between them. The CDR3 loop spans 12 amino acids. CDR3 amino acids: CASSTAPSKQFF. The CDR3 region has the DNA TGTGCCAGCAGTACCGCCCCTTCGAAGCAGTTCTTC.

The chain joins TRBV4-2 to TRBJ2-7; possible D gene TRBD2, 6 bases. The CDR3 covers 14 residues. The V gene's germline CDR1 is LGHNA and CDR2 YNFKEQ. The ends were cut back, 1 base at V and 2 bases at J, with 9 bases in the middle. CDR3 nucleotides: TGTGCCAGCAGCCAAGGTGGCGGGGCCTACGAGCAGTACTTC. This codes for CASSQGGGAYEQYF.

The rearrangement uses TRBV11-3 and TRBJ2-3; the match to TRBD2 covers 13 bases. V was clipped by 3 bases and J by 0 bases; unmatched bases: 3. CDR3 length: 17 residues. Germline V CDR1 and CDR2: SGHNT, YENEEA. The CDR3 DNA follows: TGTGCCAGCAGCTTCGGGACTAGCGGGGCGAGCACAGATACGCAGTATTTT. It yields the protein CASSFGTSGASTDTQYF.

The V gene is TRBV7-2, the J gene TRBJ2-1; 8 bases fit TRBD1. CDR3 length equals 15 residues. Germline V gene lookup returns CDR1 SGHTA and CDR2 FQGNSA. V lost 5 bases to trimming and J lost 3 bases; unmatched junction nucleotides: 6. CDR3 DNA: TGTGCCAGCAGCCCGACAGGGGCCATCTACAATGAGCAGTTCTTC. This gives the protein CASSPTGAIYNEQFF.

V gene TRBV12-3 or TRBV12-4 combines with J gene TRBJ1-2, with TRBD1 identical over 7 bases. With 6 bases clipped from V and 6 bases from J, the junction kept 7 bases outside the gene matches. The CDR3 has 13 residues. Written as DNA, the CDR3 is TGTGCCAGCAGCCTGACAGGGTTTAATGGCTACACCTTC. Protein product: CASSLTGFNGYTF.